The clone carrying this T cell receptor beta chain occurred a few times. This sample was taken from a study of CD8+ T cells in alopecia areata. Overall study context: Scalp area affected, as a percentage, set the severity score of treated patients.

As the sequencing template, cDNA was produced by extracting RNA and reverse transcribing it. Measured with immunoSEQ multiplex PCR; TCRdb has only the in-frame clones, and not every one. The sample has fewer than 200,000 clones; roughly 53% are singletons. V shed 2 bases and J shed 9 bases, with 14 bases lying between them. The CDR3 contains 14 residues. The sample's treatment: oral pan-JAK inhibitor, 5-10 mg twice daily. Those with alopecia areata gave lesional scalp punch biopsies and peripheral blood. This receptor was taken from a human donor with alopecia areata. Material: CD8+ T cells sorted from blood, obtained at week 24, from a patient treated with tofacitinib. The V call is TRBV23-1, the J call TRBJ1-5; no firm D call. TRBV23-1 is marked as an open reading frame, function uncertain. CDR3 DNA: TGCGCCAGCAGTCAACCGAGGACCGAAATGCCCCAGCATTTT. Its translation: CASSQPRTEMPQHF.